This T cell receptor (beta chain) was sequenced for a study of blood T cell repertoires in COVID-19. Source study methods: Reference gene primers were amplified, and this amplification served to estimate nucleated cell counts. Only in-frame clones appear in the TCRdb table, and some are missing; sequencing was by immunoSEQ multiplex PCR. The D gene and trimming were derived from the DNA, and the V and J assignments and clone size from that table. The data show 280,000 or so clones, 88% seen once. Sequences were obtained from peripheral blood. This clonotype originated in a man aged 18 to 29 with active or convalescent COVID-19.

The CDR3 is CASGPLPKGNINTIYF. The CDR3 DNA reads as TGTGCCAGCGGGCCCCTCCCCAAGGGGAATATAAACACCATATATTTT. The chain combines TRBV7-8 with TRBJ1-3; D is perhaps TRBD1 (5 bases). The CDR3 runs to 16 residues. Trimming removed 8 bases at V and 6 bases at J, with 23 bases between. CDR1 and CDR2 from the germline V gene are SGHVS and FQNEAQ.